One sample yielded the 14 T cell receptor beta chains listed below, sequenced in a study of post-analysis software for immune sequencing data. The authors incorporated unique molecular identifiers into the TCR beta cDNA libraries. TCRdb called the PCR reads again in MiXCR, with one record for every CDR3 protein. This sample has 700,000 to 900,000 distinct CDR3 sequences, with under 60% found just once. General study points: Roughly five TRBV segments appeared more often in patients than in controls, and TRBV5-6, TRBV5-1 and TRBV20-1 were among these.

Their specific antigens are unknown. Sample: blood. The receptors were gathered from a girl between 5 and 17 years old with multiple sclerosis.

The chain couples TRBV20-1 to TRBJ2-1, with TRBD2 as a possible D gene (5 bases). The J call may be faulty, since TRBJ2-7 better matches the DNA end. The length of the CDR3 is 14 residues. Germline V gene sequence: CDR1 DFQATT, CDR2 SNEGSKA (reference sequence). The CDR3 DNA is TGCAGTGCTAGAGATCCTAGCTCCTACAATGAGCAGTACTTC. It is translated as CSARDPSSYNEQYF.

The V call is TRBV5-4, the J call TRBJ2-1; TRBD1 might be the D (6 bases). Per germline, CDR1 SGHNT and CDR2 YYREEE (reference sequence). This CDR3 spans 15 amino acids. V lost 4 bases, J lost 6 bases, and 17 bases lay in between. The CDR3 spells CASSPDPTGFNEQFF. The CDR3, as DNA: TGTGCCAGCAGCCCGGACCCCACAGGGTTCAATGAGCAGTTCTTC.

The chain couples TRBV2 to TRBJ2-7, with D unresolved. Between the trimmed V and J ends, which lost 0 bases and 5 bases, there was a span of 5 bases. Germline CDR1 reads SNHLY; CDR2 reads FYNNEI. CDR3 size: 12 residues. In DNA, the CDR3 is TGTGCCAGCAGTGAAGCCCCCAACGAGCAGTACTTC. Residues: CASSEAPNEQYF. Full variable domain (remainder filled in from reference TRBV2 and TRBJ2-7): EPEVTQTPSHQVTQMGQEVILRCVPISNHLYFYWYRQILGQKVEFLVSFYNNEISEKSEIFDDQFSVERPDGSNFTLKIRSTKLEDSAMYFCASSEAPNEQYFGPGTRLTVT.

The chain combines TRBV7-2 with TRBJ2-7, with D unclear. The V and J ends lost 0 bases and 2 bases respectively, with 11 bases between them. The CDR3 is 15 amino acids. CDR1 and CDR2 from the germline V gene are SGHTA and FQGNSA. The CDR3 protein is CASSLASTDAYEQYF. CDR3 DNA sequence: TGTGCCAGCAGCTTAGCGTCTACGGACGCCTACGAGCAGTACTTC. The complete variable domain, with remaining parts taken from reference TRBV7-2 and TRBJ2-7, reads GAGVSQSPSNKVTEKGKDVELRCDPISGHTALYWYRQSLGQGLEFLIYFQGNSAPDKSGLPSDRFSAERTGGSVSTLTIQRTQQEDSAVYLCASSLASTDAYEQYFGPGTRLTVT.

This clonotype was detected only a few times. The J gene is TRBJ1-2, the V gene TRBV7-3; tentatively, D is TRBD1 (5 bases). Trimming took off 5 bases at V and 8 bases at J, with 15 bases between the two ends. Germline CDR1 reads SGHTA; CDR2 reads FQGTGA. CDR3 size: 13 residues. The CDR3 spells CASSAGQGRGYTF. Written as DNA, the CDR3 is TGTGCCAGCAGCGCCGGGCAGGGCCGGGGCTACACCTTC.

A single count supports this clonotype. The chain links TRBV7-2 to TRBJ1-2; D is perhaps TRBD1 (5 bases). The CDR3 consists of 14 residues. The V and J ends lost 3 bases and 5 bases respectively, with 13 bases between them. Germline V gives CDR1 SGHTA, CDR2 FQGNSA. In DNA form, the CDR3 reads TGTGCCAGCAGCTTCCTAAATAAGGGGTATGGCTACACCTTC. Translated: CASSFLNKGYGYTF.

The chain employs TRBV20-1 and TRBJ2-7, with TRBD1 as a possible D gene (5 bases). Germline CDR1 is DFQATT and CDR2 is SNEGSKA (reference sequence). The CDR3 has 11 residues. V dropped 3 bases and J dropped 6 bases, with 9 bases sitting between them. The CDR3: CSASRGSEQYF. The CDR3 DNA is TGCAGTGCTAGTAGGGGATCCGAGCAGTACTTC.

This clonotype was detected only a few times. This chain uses TRBV15 with TRBJ2-1; TRBD2 aligns across 10 bases. This CDR3 contains 15 residues. V shed 3 bases, J shed 4 bases, and the junction held 3 bases outside the gene matches. Germline CDR1 LNHNV, CDR2 YYDKDF (reference sequence). Written as DNA, the CDR3 is TGTGCCACCAGCAGCTCGGGACTAGCGTACAATGAGCAGTTCTTC. It codes for CATSSSGLAYNEQFF.

To note about this clonotype: The junction departs from the called germline gene at one end, perhaps through a read error. V and J are TRBV9 and TRBJ2-3; TRBD1 agrees at 9 bases. The CDR3 runs to 15 residues. Germline assignment: CDR1 SGDLS and CDR2 YYNGEE. As DNA, the CDR3 is TGTGCCAGCAGCCGAGGACAGGGGAGCACAGATGCGCAGTATTTT. Its translation is CASSRGQGSTDAQYF.

This clonotype has just one count. The V call is TRBV6-1, the J call TRBJ2-5, with 7 bases fitting TRBD1. Germline CDR1 MNHNS, CDR2 SASEGT. The CDR3 covers 17 residues. Losses at the gene ends were 4 bases for V and 0 bases for J; bases not matched to a gene: 11. This CDR3 is CASSALQGMRDQETQYF. The DNA of the CDR3 is TGTGCCAGCAGTGCCCTACAGGGGATGAGGGACCAAGAGACCCAGTACTTC.

This chain connects TRBV12-3 or TRBV12-4 to TRBJ1-1; D is possibly TRBD1 (6 bases). Trimming took off 6 bases at V and 5 bases at J, with 13 bases between the two ends. This CDR3 region has 13 residues. CDR3 bases: TGTGCCAGCAGCTACAGGGATGGGACTGAAGCTTTCTTT. This sequence encodes CASSYRDGTEAFF.

This clonotype occurred a few times. The chain links TRBV29-1 to TRBJ2-5; the D gene could be TRBD1 or TRBD2 (5 bases each). CDR1 is SQVTM, CDR2 ANQGSEA, per germline. The CDR3 is 14 amino acids. Trimming took 6 bases from V and 4 from J, leaving 18 bases between them. DNA for the CDR3: TGCAGCGTCACGGGTGAGGGGAATACAGAGACCCAGTACTTC. This sequence encodes CSVTGEGNTETQYF. The full variable domain, with the rest looked up from reference TRBV29-1 and TRBJ2-5, is SAVISQKPSRDICQRGTSLTIQCQVDSQVTMMFWYRQQPGQSLTLIATANQGSEATYESGFVIDKFPISRPNLTFSTLTVSNMSPEDSSIYLCSVTGEGNTETQYFGPGTRLLVL.

The V and J genes are TRBV6-4 and TRBJ2-1; the D is unclear. Per the germline V gene, CDR1 is MRHNA and CDR2 is SNTAGT. This CDR3 is 16 amino acids long. Trimming shortened V by 0 bases and J by 3 bases, and 12 bases separated the two germline ends. CDR3 nucleotide sequence: TGTGCCAGCAGTGACTCGGCGACTCTCAGCTACAATGAGCAGTTCTTC. Amino acid sequence: CASSDSATLSYNEQFF.

This chain joins TRBV29-1 and TRBJ1-1; D uncertain. Germline CDR1 is SQVTM and CDR2 is ANQGSEA. V was shortened by 3 bases and J by 0 bases, with 8 bases between the two germline ends. This CDR3 spans 13 amino acids. CDR3 region: CSVEYSVNTEAFF. CDR3 DNA: TGCAGCGTTGAGTACAGCGTGAACACTGAAGCTTTCTTT. The full variable domain, rest sourced from reference TRBV29-1 and TRBJ1-1, is SAVISQKPSRDICQRGTSLTIQCQVDSQVTMMFWYRQQPGQSLTLIATANQGSEATYESGFVIDKFPISRPNLTFSTLTVSNMSPEDSSIYLCSVEYSVNTEAFFGQGTRLTVV.